Sequencing of this T cell receptor beta chain was carried out in a study of blood T cell repertoires in COVID-19. Libraries were prepared by immunoSEQ multiplex PCR; TCRdb keeps only in-frame clonotypes and omits some of them. The repertoire holds 100,000 or so clones, with around 88% as singletons. This CDR3 is built from 13 residues. Per germline, CDR1 ENHRY and CDR2 SYGVKD. Trimming took off 3 bases at V and 1 base at J, with 4 bases between the two ends. The sample was peripheral blood. The clonotype was recovered from a man aged 60-69 years with acute or convalescent COVID-19. The chain combines TRBV10-3 with TRBJ1-5; no clear D gene. The CDR3, as DNA: TGTGCCATCAGTGACCTAAGCAATCAGCCCCAGCATTTT. Translated: CAISDLSNQPQHF.